This T cell receptor beta chain was sequenced in a study of technical replicates of blood from several donors. Some clones are missing from TCRdb's copy, which holds only in-frame ones; the method was immunoSEQ multiplex PCR. The data hold fewer than 90,000 clones, with 89% observed a single time. Germline lookup yields CDR1 SEHNR and CDR2 FQNEAQ (reference sequence). V shed 3 bases and J 5 bases; nucleotides not matched to a gene: 5. The CDR3 runs 14 residues. This TCR came from a human donor in good health. The sample consisted of T cells isolated from PBMCs. The V gene is TRBV7-9, the J gene TRBJ2-7; 9 nucleotides line up with TRBD2. For the CDR3, the DNA is TGTGCCAGCAGCTTGTTGCCTAGCGGGAACGAGCAGTACTTC. The encoded protein is CASSLLPSGNEQYF. Looking up the rest from reference TRBV7-9 and TRBJ2-7 gives the full variable domain: DTGVSQNPRHKITKRGQNVTFRCDPISEHNRLYWYRQTLGQGPEFLTYFQNEAQLEKSRLLSDRFSAERPKGSFSTLEIQRTEQGDSAMYLCASSLLPSGNEQYFGPGTRLTVT.